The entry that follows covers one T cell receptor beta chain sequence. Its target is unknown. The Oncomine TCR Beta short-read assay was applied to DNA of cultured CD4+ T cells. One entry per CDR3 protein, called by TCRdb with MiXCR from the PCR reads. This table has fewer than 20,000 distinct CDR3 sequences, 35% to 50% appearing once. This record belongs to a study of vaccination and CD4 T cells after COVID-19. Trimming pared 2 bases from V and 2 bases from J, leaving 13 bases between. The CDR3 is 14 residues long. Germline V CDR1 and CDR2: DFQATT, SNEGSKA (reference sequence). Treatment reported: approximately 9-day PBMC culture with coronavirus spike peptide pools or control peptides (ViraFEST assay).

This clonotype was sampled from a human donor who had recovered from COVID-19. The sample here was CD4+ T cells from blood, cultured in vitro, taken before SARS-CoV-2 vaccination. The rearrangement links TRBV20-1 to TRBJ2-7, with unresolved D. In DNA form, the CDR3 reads TGCAGTGCTAGACCACAGCAAAAAACCTACGAGCAGTACTTC. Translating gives CSARPQQKTYEQYF.